This T cell receptor beta chain was recorded in a study of OX40 agonist ivuxolimab in advanced cancers. Turning to the study itself: Each dose-escalation patient presented with hepatocellular carcinoma, melanoma, renal cell or head and neck cancer.

This CDR3 is built from 15 residues. Regarding the study as a whole: The antigen specificity of the peripheral T cells (those that were expanded) was not determined. Averaging showed that CD8+ T cells had more expanded clones than CD4+ did.

Using immunoSEQ multiplex PCR, the repertoire was profiled, and TCRdb retains in-frame clones only, with some absent. This sample has tens of thousands of clones, with about 88% found just once. About this clone itself: Its specificity is not known.

The chain combines TRBV21-1 with TRBJ2-2; the D call TRBD1 from the table was never checked on the DNA. TRBV21-1 is an annotated pseudogene. Sequenced material: CD4+ or CD8+ T cells sorted from blood, taken in a trial of the OX40 agonist ivuxolimab. The receptor's source is an adult with an advanced solid tumor such as melanoma, head and neck, liver or kidney cancer. DNA for the CDR3: TGTGCCAGCAGCCGGGACAGGGTGTTTGGCGGGGAGCTGTTTTTT. Amino acids: CASSRDRVFGGELFF.